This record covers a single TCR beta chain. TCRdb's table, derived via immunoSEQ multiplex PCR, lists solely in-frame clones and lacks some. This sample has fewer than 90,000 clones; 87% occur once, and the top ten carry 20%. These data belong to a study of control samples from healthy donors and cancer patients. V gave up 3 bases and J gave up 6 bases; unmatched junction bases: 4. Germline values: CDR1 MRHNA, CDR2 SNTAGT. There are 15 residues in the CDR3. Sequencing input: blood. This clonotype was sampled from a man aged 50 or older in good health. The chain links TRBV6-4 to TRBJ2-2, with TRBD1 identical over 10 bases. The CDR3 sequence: CASSDSGTGAGELFF. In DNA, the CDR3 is TGTGCCAGCAGTGATTCCGGGACAGGGGCCGGGGAGCTGTTTTTT.